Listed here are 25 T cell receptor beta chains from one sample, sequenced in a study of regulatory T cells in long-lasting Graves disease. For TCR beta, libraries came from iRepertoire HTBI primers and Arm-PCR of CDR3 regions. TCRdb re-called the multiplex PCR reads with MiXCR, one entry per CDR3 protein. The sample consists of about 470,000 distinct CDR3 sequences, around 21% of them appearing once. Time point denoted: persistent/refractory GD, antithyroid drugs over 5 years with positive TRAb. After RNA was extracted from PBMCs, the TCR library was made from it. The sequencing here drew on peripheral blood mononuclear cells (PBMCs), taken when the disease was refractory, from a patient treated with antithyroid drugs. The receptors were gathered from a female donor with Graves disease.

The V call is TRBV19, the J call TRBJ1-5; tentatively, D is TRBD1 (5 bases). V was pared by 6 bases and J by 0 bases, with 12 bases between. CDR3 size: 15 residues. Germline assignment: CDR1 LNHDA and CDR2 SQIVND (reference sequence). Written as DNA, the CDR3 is TGTGCCAGTAGGGGACGGAGACTTAGCAATCAGCCCCAGCATTTT. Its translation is CASRGRRLSNQPQHF.

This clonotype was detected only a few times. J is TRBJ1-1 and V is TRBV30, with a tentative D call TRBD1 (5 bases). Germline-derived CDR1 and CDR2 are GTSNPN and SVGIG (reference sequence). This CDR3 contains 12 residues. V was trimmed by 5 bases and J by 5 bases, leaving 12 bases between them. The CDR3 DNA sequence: TGTGCCTGGGCTGCAGGGTTTACTGAAGCTTTCTTT. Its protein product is CAWAAGFTEAFF.

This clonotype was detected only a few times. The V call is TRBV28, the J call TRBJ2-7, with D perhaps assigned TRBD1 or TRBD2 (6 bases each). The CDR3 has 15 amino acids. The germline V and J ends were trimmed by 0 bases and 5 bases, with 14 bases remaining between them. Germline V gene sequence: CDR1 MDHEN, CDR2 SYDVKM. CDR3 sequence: CASSLWGTGGNEQYF. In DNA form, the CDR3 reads TGTGCCAGCAGTTTATGGGGGACTGGGGGCAACGAGCAGTACTTC.

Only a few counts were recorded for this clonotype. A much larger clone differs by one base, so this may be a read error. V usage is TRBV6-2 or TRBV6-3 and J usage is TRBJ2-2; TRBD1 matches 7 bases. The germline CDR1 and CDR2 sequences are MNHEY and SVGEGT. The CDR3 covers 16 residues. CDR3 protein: CACSYDPTGDTGELFF. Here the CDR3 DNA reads TGTGCCTGCAGTTACGACCCTACAGGGGACACCGGGGAGCTGTTTTTT.

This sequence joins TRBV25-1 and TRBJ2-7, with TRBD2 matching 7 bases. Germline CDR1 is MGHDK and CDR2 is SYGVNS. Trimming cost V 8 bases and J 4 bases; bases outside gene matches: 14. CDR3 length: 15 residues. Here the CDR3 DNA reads TGTGCCAGCGAAAGTGTGGGGGAGGGCCTTTACGAGCAGTACTTC. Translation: CASESVGEGLYEQYF.

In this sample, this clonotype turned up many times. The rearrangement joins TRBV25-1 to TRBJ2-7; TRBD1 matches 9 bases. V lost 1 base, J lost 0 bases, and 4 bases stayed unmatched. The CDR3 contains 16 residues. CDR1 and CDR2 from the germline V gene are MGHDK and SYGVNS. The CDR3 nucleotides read TGTGCCAGCAGTGAATCTCCGGGACAGGGCTCCTACGAGCAGTACTTC. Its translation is CASSESPGQGSYEQYF.

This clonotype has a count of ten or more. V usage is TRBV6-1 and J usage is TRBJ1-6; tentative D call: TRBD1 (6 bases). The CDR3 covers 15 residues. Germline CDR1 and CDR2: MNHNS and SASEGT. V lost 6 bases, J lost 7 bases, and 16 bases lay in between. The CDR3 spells CASRNGGGGNSPLHF. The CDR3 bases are TGTGCCAGCAGGAACGGAGGCGGGGGCAATTCACCCCTCCACTTT.

In nucleotides, the CDR3 is TGTGCCAGCAGCCCCGTAGCGGGAAGGGTTGCAGATACGCAGTATTTT. This encodes CASSPVAGRVADTQYF. This sequence joins TRBV9 and TRBJ2-3; 8 bases fit TRBD2. CDR1 is SGDLS, CDR2 YYNGEE, per germline. The length of the CDR3 is 16 residues. J lost 4 bases, V lost 4 bases, and 11 bases had no gene match. Based on the CDR3 plus reference TRBV9 and TRBJ2-3, the full variable domain is DSGVTQTPKHLITATGQRVTLRCSPRSGDLSVYWYQQSLDQGLQFLIQYYNGEERAKGNILERFSAQQFPDLHSELNLSSLELGDSALYFCASSPVAGRVADTQYFGPGTRLTVL.

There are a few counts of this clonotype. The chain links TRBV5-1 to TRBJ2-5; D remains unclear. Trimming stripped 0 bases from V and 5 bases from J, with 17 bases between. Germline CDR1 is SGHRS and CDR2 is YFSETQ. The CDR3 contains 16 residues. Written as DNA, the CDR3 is TGCGCCAGCAGCTTGGAACGGACCCCCAGTCGGGAGACCCAGTACTTC. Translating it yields CASSLERTPSRETQYF.

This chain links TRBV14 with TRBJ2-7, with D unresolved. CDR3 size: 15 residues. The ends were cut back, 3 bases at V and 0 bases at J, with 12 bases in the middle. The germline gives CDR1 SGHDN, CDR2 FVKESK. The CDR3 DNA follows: TGTGCCAGCAGCCAGGCCGGCGAGAGCTCCTACGAGCAGTACTTC. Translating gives CASSQAGESSYEQYF.

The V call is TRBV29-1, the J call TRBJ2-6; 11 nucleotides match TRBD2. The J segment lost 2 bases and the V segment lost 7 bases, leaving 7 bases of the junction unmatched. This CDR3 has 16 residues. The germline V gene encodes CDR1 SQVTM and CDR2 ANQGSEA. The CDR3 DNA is TGCAGCGCGACTAGCGGGGCTCCCCCTGGGGCCAACGTCCTGACTTTC. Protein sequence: CSATSGAPPGANVLTF.

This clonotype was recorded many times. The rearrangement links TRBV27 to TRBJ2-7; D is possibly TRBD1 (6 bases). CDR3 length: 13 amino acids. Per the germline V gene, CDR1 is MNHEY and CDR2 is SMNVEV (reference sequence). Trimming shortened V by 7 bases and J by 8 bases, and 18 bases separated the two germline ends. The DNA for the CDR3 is TGTGCCAGCACAAGGGGGTATGGGGGCAAGCAGTACTTC. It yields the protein CASTRGYGGKQYF.

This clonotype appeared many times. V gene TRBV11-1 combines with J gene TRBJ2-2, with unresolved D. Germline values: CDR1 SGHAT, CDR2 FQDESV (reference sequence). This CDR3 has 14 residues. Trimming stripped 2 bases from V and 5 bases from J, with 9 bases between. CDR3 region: CASSLNPSTGELFF. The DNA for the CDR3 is TGTGCCAGCAGCTTAAATCCTAGTACCGGGGAGCTGTTTTTT. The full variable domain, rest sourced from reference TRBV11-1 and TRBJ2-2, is EAEVAQSPRYKITEKSQAVAFWCDPISGHATLYWYRQILGQGPELLVQFQDESVVDDSQLPKDRFSAERLKGVDSTLKIQPAELGDSAMYLCASSLNPSTGELFFGEGSRLTVL.

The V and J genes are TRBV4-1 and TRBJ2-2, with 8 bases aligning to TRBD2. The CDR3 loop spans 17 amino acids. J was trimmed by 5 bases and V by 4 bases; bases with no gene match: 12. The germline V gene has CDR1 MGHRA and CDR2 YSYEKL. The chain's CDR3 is CASSLRGPGLVTGELFF. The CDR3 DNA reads TGCGCCAGCAGCCTCAGGGGACCGGGACTAGTAACCGGGGAGCTGTTTTTT.

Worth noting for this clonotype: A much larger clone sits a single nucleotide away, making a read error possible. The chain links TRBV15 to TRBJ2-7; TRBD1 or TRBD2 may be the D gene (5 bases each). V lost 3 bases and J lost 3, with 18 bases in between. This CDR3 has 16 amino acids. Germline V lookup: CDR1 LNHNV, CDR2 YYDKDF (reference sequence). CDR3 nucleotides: TGTGCCACCAGCAGGAGGATCGGGACGCTCAGCTACGAGCAGTACTTC. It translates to CATSRRIGTLSYEQYF.

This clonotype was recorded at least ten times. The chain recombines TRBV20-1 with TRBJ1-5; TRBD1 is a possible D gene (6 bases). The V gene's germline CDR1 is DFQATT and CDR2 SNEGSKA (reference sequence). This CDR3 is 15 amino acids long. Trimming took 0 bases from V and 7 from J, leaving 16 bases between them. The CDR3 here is CSAREPTGLRQPQHF. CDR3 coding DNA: TGCAGTGCTAGAGAACCGACAGGTCTCAGGCAGCCCCAGCATTTT.

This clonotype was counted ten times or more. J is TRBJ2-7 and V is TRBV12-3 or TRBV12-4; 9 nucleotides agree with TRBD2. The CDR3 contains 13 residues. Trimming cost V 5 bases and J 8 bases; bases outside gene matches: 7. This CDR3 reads CASSPTAGGKQYF. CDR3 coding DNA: TGTGCCAGCAGTCCGACAGCGGGGGGCAAGCAGTACTTC.

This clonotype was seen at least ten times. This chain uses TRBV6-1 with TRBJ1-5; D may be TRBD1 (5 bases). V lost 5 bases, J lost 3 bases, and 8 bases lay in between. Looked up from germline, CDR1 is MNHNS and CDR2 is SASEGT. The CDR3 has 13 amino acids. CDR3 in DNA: TGTGCCAGCAGTCAGACAGACAATCAGCCCCAGCATTTT. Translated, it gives CASSQTDNQPQHF.

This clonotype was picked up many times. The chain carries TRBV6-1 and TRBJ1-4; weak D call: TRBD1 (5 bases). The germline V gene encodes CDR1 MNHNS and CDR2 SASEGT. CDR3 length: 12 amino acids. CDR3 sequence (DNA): TGTGGCTCCGGACTGACCATAGGGGAACTGTTTTTT. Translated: CGSGLTIGELFF.

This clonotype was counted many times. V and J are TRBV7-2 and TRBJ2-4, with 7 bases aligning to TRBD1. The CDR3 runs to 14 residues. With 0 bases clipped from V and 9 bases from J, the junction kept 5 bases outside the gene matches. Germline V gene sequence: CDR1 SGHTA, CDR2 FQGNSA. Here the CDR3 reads CASSLAQGETIQYF. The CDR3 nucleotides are TGTGCCAGCAGCTTAGCCCAGGGGGAGACCATTCAGTACTTC.

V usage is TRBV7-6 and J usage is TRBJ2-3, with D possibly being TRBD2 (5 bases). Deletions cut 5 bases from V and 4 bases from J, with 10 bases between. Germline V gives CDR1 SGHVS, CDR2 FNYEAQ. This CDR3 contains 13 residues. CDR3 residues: CASSPEGPDTQYF. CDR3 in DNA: TGTGCCAGCAGCCCAGAGGGCCCAGATACGCAGTATTTT.

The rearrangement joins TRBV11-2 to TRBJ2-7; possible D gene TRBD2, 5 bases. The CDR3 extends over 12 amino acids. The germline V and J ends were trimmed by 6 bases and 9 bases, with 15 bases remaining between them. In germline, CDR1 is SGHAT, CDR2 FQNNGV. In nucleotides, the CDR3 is TGTGCCAGCAGAAACCGGGCGGCGGGGCAGTACTTC. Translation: CASRNRAAGQYF.

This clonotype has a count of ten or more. The CDR3 DNA follows: TGTGCCAGCAGTTTGGGTGGGTTATTTTACTACGAGCAGTACTTC. This sequence encodes CASSLGGLFYYEQYF. The chain recombines TRBV28 with TRBJ2-7; D ambiguous. CDR1 and CDR2 (germline): MDHEN, SYDVKM. The V gene lost 3 bases and the J gene lost 3 bases, with 15 bases spanning the gap. The CDR3 totals 15 residues.

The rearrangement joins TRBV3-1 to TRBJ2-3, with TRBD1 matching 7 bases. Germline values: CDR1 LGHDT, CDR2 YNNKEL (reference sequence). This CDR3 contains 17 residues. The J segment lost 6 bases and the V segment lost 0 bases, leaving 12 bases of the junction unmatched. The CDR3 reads CASSQDFVRDSADTQYF. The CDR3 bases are TGTGCCAGCAGCCAAGATTTCGTCCGGGACAGCGCGGATACGCAGTATTTT.

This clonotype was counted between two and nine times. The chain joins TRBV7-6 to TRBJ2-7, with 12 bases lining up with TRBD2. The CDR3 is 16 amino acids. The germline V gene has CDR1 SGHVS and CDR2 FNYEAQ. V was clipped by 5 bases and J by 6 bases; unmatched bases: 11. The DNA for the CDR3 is TGTGCCAGCAGCCAGGGACTAGCGGGTGTCTTCTCCGAGCAGTACTTC. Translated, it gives CASSQGLAGVFSEQYF.